This TCR beta chain stems from a study of read filtering for tumor transcriptome and immune sequencing. A word on this clonotype: The junction departs from germline at one end; a sequencing error may be responsible.

Molecular barcoded adaptors covering alpha/delta and beta/gamma chains were used on 400 ng RNA. TCRdb re-called the reads through MiXCR, storing one row per CDR3 protein. The table has about 39,000 distinct CDR3 sequences, around 15% seen once. CDR3 length: 14 residues. In germline, CDR1 is DFQATT, CDR2 SNEGSKA (reference sequence). The J gene is TRBJ1-1, the V gene TRBV20-1; D might be TRBD1 (6 bases). The TCR originated in a donor at least 40 years old with multiple myeloma. The sample consisted of a population of CD138-negative cells sorted from bone marrow. CDR3 sequence: CSAPSRGGATEASF. The CDR3 DNA sequence: TGCAGTGCCCCGTCCCGGGGGGGCGCAACTGAAGCTTCCTTT.